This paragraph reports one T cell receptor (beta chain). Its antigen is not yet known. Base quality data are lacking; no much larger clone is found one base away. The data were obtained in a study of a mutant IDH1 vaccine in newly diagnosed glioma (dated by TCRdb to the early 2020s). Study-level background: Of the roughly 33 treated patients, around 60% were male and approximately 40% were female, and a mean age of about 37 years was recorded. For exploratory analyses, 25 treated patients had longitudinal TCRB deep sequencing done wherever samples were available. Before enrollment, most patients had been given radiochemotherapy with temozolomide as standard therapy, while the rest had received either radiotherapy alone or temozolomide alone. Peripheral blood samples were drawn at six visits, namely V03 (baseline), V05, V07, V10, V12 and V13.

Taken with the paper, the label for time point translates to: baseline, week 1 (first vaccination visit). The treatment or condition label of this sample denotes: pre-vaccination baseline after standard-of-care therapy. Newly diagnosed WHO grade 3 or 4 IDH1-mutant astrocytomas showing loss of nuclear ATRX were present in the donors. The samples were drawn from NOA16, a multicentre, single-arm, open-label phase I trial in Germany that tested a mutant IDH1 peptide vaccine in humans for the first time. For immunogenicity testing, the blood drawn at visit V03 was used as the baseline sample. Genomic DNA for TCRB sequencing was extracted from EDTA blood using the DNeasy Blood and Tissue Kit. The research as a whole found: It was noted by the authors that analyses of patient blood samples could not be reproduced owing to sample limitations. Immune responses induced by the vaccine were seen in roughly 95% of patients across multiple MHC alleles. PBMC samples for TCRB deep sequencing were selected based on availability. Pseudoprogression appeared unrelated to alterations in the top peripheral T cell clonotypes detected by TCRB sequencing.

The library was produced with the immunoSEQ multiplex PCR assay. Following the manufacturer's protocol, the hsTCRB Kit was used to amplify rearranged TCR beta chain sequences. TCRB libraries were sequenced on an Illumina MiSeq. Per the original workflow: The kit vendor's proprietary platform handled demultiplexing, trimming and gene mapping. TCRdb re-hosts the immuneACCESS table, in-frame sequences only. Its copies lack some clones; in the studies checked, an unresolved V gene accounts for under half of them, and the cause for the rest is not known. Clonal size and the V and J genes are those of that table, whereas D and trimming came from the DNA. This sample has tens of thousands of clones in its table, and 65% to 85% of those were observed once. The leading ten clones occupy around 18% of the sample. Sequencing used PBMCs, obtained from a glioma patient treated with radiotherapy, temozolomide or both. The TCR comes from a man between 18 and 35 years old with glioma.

The base sequence is TGTGCCAGCAGTGAACCGGGGCTGCTCAGGTACGAGCAGTACTTC. Translation gives CASSEPGLLRYEQYF. This sequence uses TRBV2 and TRBJ2-7; the D region is possibly TRBD1 or TRBD2, each matching across 5 bases. Measured from the cysteine to the phenylalanine, the CDR3 is 15 residues long. Just the 45-base CDR3 DNA is kept, in frame starting at base 1. V was cut back by 2 bases and J by 4 bases, leaving a gap of 15 bases between them. The germline V gene encodes CDR1 SNHLY and CDR2 FYNNEI.